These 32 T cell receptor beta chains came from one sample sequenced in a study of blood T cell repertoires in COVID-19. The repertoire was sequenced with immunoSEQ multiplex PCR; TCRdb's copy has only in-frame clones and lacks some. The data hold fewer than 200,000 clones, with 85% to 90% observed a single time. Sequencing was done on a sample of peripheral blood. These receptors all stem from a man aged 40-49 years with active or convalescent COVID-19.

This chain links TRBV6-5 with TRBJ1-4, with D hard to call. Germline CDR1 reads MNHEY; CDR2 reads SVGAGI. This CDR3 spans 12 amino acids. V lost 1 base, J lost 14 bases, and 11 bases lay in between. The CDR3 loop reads CASSYYGHLLFF. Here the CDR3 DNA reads TGTGCCAGCAGTTACTACGGTCACTTGCTGTTTTTT.

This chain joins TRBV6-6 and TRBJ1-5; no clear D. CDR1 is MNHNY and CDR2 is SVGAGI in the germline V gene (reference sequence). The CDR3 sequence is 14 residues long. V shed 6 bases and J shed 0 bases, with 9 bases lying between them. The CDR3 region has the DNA TGTGCCAGCAGGCCATACTATAGCAATCAGCCCCAGCATTTT. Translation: CASRPYYSNQPQHF.

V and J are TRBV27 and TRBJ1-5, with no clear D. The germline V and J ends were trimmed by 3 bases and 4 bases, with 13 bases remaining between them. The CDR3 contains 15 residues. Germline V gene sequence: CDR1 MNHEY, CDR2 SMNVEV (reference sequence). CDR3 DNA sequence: TGTGCCAGCAGTTTTCGATCCAGTCCTAATCAGCCCCAGCATTTT. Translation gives CASSFRSSPNQPQHF.

The chain's CDR3 is CASSPVFAEAFF. The CDR3 nucleotides are TGTGCCAGCAGCCCAGTTTTCGCTGAAGCTTTCTTT. This chain uses TRBV7-8 with TRBJ1-1; D is unclear. The CDR3 is 12 residues long. Germline V gives CDR1 SGHVS, CDR2 FQNEAQ. V was trimmed by 5 bases and J by 6 bases, leaving 10 bases between them.

The CDR3 spells CATSRKIGENQPQHF. CDR3 in DNA: TGTGCCACCAGCAGAAAGATAGGAGAAAATCAGCCCCAGCATTTT. V and J are TRBV15 and TRBJ1-5, with D unclear. The V and J ends lost 2 bases and 4 bases respectively, with 12 bases between them. Looked up from germline, CDR1 is LNHNV and CDR2 is YYDKDF (reference sequence). CDR3 length: 15 residues.

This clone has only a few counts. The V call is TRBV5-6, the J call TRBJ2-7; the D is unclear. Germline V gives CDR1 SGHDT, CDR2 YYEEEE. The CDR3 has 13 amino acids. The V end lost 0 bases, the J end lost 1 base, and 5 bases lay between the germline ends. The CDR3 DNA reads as TGTGCCAGCAGCTTGGGTCAATCCTACGAGCAGTACTTC. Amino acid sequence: CASSLGQSYEQYF.

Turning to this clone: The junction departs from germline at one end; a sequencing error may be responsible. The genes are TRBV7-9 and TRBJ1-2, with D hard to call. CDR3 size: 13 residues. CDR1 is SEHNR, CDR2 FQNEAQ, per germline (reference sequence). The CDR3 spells CASSLDMIYDYTF. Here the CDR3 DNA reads TGTGCCAGCAGCCTCGACATGATCTATGACTACACCTTC.

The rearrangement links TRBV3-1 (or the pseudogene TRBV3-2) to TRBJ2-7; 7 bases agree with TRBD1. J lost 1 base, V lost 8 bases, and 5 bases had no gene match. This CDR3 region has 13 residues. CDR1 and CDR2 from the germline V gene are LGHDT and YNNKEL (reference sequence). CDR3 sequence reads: CASEGTASYEQYF. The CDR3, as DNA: TGTGCCAGCGAAGGGACAGCGTCCTACGAGCAGTACTTC.

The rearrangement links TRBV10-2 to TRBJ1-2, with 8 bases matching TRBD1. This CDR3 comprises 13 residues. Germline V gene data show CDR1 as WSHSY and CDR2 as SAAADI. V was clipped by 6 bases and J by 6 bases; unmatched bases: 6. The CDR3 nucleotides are TGCGCCAGCAGAGCGGACAGGGTGAATGGCTACACCTTC. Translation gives CASRADRVNGYTF.

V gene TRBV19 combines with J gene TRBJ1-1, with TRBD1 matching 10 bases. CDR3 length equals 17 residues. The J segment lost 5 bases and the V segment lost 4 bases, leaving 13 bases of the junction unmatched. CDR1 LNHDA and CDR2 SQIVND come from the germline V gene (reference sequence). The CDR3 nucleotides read TGTGCCAGTAGTACGGGACAGGGGAGGTGGGTGTCTACTGAAGCTTTCTTT. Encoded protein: CASSTGQGRWVSTEAFF. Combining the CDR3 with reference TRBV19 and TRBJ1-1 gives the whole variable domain DGGITQSPKYLFRKEGQNVTLSCEQNLNHDAMYWYRQDPGQGLRLIYYSQIVNDFQKGDIAEGYSVSREKKESFPLTVTSAQKNPTAFYLCASSTGQGRWVSTEAFFGQGTRLTVV.

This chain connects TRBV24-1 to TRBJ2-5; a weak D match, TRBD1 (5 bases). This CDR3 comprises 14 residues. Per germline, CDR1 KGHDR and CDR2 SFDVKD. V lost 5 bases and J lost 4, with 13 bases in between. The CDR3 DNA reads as TGTGCCACCAGTGTTACAGGTGGAGTAGAGACCCAGTACTTC. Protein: CATSVTGGVETQYF.

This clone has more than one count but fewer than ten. Written as DNA, the CDR3 is TGTGCCAGCATTCACGGACAGGGACGCTATTCCGGGGAGCTGTTTTTT. Translated, it gives CASIHGQGRYSGELFF. The chain has TRBV28 and TRBJ2-2; 8 nucleotides line up with TRBD1. CDR1 MDHEN and CDR2 SYDVKM come from the germline V gene. V lost 7 bases to trimming and J lost 6 bases; unmatched junction nucleotides: 13. The CDR3 is 16 amino acids.

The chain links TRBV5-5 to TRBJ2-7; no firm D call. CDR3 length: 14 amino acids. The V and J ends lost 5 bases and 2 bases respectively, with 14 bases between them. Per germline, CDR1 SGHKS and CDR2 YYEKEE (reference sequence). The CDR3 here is CASSRPGTTYEQYF. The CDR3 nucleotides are TGTGCCAGCAGTCGCCCGGGTACGACCTACGAGCAGTACTTC.

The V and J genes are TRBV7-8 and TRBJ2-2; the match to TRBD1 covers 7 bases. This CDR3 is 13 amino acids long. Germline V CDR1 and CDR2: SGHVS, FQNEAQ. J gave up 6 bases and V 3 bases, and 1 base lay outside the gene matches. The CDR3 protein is CASSLDRSGELFF. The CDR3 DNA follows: TGTGCCAGCAGCTTGGACAGGTCCGGGGAGCTGTTTTTT. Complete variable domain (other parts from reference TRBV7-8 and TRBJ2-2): GAGVSQSPRYKVAKRGQDVALRCDPISGHVSLFWYQQALGQGPEFLTYFQNEAQLDKSGLPSDRFFAERPEGSVSTLKIQRTQQEDSAVYLCASSLDRSGELFFGEGSRLTVL.

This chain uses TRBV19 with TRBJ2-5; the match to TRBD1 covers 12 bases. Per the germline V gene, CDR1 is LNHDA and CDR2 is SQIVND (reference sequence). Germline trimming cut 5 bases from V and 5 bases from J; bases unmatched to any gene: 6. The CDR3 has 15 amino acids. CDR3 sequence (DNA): TGTGCCAGTAGTTTAGGGACAGGGGGCTTCGAGACCCAGTACTTC. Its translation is CASSLGTGGFETQYF.

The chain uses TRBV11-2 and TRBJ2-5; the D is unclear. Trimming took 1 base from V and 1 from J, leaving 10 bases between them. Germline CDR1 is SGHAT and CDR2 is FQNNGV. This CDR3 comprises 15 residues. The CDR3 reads CASSLVMTVQETQYF. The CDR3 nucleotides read TGTGCCAGCAGCTTAGTAATGACTGTCCAAGAGACCCAGTACTTC.

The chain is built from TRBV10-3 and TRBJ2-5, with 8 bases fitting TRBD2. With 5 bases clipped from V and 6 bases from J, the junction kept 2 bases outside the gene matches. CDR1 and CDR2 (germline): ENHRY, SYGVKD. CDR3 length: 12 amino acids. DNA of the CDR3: TGTGCCATCAGTCGGGGGGGGCAGACCCAGTACTTC. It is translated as CAISRGGQTQYF.

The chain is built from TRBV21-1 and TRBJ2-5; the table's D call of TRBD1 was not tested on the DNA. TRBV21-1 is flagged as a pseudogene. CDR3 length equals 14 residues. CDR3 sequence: CASSGNRFQETQYF. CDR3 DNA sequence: TGTGCCAGCAGCGGGAACAGGTTCCAAGAGACCCAGTACTTC.

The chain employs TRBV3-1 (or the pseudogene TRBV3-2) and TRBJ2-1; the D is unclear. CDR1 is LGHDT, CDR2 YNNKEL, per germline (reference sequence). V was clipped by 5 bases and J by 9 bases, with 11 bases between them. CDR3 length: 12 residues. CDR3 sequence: CASSLQPFEQFF. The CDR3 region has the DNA TGTGCCAGCAGCTTACAGCCATTTGAGCAGTTCTTC.

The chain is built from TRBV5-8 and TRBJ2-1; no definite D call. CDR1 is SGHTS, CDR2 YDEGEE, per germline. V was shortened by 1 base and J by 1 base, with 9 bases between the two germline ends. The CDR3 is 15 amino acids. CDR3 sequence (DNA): TGTGCCAGCAGCTTGAATGCGGAATCCTACAATGAGCAGTTCTTC. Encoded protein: CASSLNAESYNEQFF.

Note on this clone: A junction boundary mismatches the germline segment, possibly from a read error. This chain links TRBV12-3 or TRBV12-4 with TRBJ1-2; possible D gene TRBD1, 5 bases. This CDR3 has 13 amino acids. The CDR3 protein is CASSLDSKYGYTF. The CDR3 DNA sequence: TGTGCCAGCAGCTTAGACAGCAAGTATGGCTACACCTTC.

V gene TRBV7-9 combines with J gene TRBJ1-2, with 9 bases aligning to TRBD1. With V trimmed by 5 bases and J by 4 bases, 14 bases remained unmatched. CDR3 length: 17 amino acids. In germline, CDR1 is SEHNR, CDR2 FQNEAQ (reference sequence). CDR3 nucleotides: TGTGCCAGCAGCCGCCGGGACAGGGCCAAAATAGGCTATGGCTACACCTTC. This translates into CASSRRDRAKIGYGYTF.

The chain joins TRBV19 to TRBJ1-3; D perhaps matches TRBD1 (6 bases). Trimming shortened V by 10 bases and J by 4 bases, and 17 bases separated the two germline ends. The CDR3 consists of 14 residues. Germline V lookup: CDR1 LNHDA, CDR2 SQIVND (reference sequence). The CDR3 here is CATQSNRAGNTIYF. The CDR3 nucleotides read TGTGCCACCCAATCAAACAGGGCCGGAAACACCATATATTTT.

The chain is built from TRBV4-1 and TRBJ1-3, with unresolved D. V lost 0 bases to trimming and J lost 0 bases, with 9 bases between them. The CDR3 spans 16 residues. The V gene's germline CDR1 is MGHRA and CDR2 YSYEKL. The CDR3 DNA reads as TGCGCCAGCAGCCAAGATCCCGCAGGCTCTGGAAACACCATATATTTT. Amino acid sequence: CASSQDPAGSGNTIYF.

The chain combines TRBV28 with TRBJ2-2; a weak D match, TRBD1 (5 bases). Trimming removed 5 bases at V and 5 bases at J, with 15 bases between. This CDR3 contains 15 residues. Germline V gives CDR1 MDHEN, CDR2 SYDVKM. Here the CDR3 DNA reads TGTGCCAGCAGTCCCGCCGTGGGGCTAACCGGGGAGCTGTTTTTT. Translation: CASSPAVGLTGELFF.

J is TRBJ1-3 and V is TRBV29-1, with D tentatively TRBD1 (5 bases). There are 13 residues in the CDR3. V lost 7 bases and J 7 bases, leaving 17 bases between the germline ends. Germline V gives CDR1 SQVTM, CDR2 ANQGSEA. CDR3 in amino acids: CSAKRPGRNTIYF. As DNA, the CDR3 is TGCAGCGCCAAAAGGCCAGGGAGGAACACCATATATTTT.

CDR3 nucleotides: TGTGCCAGCAGCCAGGGACAGTATAATTCACCCCTCCACTTT. It yields the protein CASSQGQYNSPLHF. The chain joins TRBV7-9 to TRBJ1-6, with 7 bases matching TRBD1. Germline CDR1 is SEHNR and CDR2 is FQNEAQ (reference sequence). Trimming removed 5 bases from V and 4 bases from J; junction bases left unmatched: 2. CDR3 length equals 14 residues.

The CDR3 bases are TGTGCCAGCAGCTCGGGAGGCAATCGTAATGAAAAACTGTTTTTT. Its protein product is CASSSGGNRNEKLFF. J is TRBJ1-4 and V is TRBV5-5; D unresolved. Germline values: CDR1 SGHKS, CDR2 YYEKEE (reference sequence). The CDR3 loop spans 15 amino acids. Deletions cut 3 bases from V and 4 bases from J, with 13 bases between. The whole variable domain, filled in from reference TRBV5-5 and TRBJ1-4, reads DAGVTQSPTHLIKTRGQQVTLRCSPISGHKSVSWYQQVLGQGPQFIFQYYEKEERGRGNFPDRFSARQFPNYSSELNVNALLLGDSALYLCASSSGGNRNEKLFFGSGTQLSVL.

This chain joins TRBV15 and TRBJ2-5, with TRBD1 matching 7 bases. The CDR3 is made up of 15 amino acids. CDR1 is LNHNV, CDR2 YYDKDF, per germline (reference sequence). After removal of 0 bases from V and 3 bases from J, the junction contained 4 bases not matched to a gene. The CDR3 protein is CATSREGQWEETQYF. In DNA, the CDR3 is TGTGCCACCAGCAGAGAGGGACAGTGGGAAGAGACCCAGTACTTC.

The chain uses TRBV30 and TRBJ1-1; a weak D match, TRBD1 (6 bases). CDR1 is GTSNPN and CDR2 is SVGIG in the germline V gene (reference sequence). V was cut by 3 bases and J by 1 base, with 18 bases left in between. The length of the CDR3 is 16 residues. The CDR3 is CAWRFPGGASNTEAFF. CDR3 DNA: TGTGCCTGGAGGTTCCCGGGGGGCGCCTCGAACACTGAAGCTTTCTTT.

The CDR3 DNA reads TGTGCCAGCAGCCAAAACAGTATAACATATGGCTACACCTTC. This sequence encodes CASSQNSITYGYTF. The chain joins TRBV14 to TRBJ1-2; unclear D gene. The CDR3 extends over 14 amino acids. Germline loops: CDR1 SGHDN, CDR2 FVKESK. Trimming removed 2 bases at V and 5 bases at J, with 12 bases between. The full variable domain, completed using reference TRBV14 and TRBJ1-2, is EAGVTQFPSHSVIEKGQTVTLRCDPISGHDNLYWYRRVMGKEIKFLLHFVKESKQDESGMPNNRFLAERTGGTYSTLKVQPAELEDSGVYFCASSQNSITYGYTFGSGTRLTVV.

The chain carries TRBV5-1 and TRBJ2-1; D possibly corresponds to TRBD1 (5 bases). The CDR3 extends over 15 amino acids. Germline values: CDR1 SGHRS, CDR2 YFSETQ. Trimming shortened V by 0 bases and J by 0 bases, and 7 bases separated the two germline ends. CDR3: CASSLGGASYNEQFF. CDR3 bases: TGCGCCAGCAGCTTGGGGGGCGCCTCCTACAATGAGCAGTTCTTC.